The clone carrying this T cell receptor beta chain was recorded at least ten times. CDR1 and CDR2 from the germline V gene are SQVTM and ANQGSEA. The CDR3 length is 14 residues. Trimming removed 1 base from V and 5 bases from J, with 15 bases in between. These data are taken from a study of Graves' ophthalmopathy and Graves' hyperthyroidism. RNA transcripts were the template, and TCR beta CDR3 regions were amplified from them. RT-PCR with HTBI primers came first, then second-round multiplex PCR. MiXCR was run by TCRdb on the multiplex PCR reads, yielding one entry per CDR3 protein. Of approximately 700,000 distinct CDR3 sequences listed, over 40% were seen once; the top ten hold roughly 3%.

Sample: peripheral blood. V usage is TRBV29-1 and J usage is TRBJ2-7; D remains ambiguous. This TCR was recovered from an adult man with Graves' ophthalmopathy. The CDR3 sequence is CSVEASAGFDEQYF. As DNA, the CDR3 is TGCAGCGTTGAAGCCTCAGCCGGCTTCGACGAGCAGTACTTC.